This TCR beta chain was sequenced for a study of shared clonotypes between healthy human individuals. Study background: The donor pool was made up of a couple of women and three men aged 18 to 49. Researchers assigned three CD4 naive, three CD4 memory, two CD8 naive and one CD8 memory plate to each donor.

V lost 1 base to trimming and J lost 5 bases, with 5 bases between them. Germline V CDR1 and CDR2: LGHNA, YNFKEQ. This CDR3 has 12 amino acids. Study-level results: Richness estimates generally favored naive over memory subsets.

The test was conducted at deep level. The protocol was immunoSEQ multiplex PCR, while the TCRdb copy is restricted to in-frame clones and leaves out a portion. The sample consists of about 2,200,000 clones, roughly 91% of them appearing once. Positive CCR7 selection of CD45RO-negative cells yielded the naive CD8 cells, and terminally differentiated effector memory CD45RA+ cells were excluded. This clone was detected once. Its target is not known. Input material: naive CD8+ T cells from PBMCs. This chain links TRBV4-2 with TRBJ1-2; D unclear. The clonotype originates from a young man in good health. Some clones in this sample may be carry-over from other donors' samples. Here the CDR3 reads CASSQGFYGYTF. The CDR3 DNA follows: TGTGCCAGCAGCCAAGGGTTTTATGGCTACACCTTC.